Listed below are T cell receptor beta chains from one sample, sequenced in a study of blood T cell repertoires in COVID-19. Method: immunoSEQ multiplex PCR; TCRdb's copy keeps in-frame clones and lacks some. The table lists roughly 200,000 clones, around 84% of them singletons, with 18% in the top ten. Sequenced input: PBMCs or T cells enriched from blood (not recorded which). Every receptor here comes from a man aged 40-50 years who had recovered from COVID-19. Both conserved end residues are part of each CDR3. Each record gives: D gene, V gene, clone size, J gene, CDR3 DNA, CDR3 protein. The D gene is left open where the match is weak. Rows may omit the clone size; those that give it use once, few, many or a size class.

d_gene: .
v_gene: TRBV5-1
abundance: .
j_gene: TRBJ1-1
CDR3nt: TGCGCCAGCAGCCTATGGGGGGTGAACACTGAAGCTTTCTTT
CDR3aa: CASSLWGVNTEAFF

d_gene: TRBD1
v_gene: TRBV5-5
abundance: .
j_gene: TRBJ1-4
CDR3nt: TGTGCCAGCAGCATCACGACAGGGGAGGGAAAACTGTTTTTT
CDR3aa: CASSITTGEGKLFF

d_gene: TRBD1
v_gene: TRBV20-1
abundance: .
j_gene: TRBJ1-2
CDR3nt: TGCAGTGCTAGTTCAGGGGGAAGGTTCTATGGCTACACCTTC
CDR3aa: CSASSGGRFYGYTF

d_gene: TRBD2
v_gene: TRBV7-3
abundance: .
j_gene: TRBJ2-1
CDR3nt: TGTGCCAGCAGCGCAACTAGCGGGAGGGACAATGAGCAGTTCTTC
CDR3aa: CASSATSGRDNEQFF

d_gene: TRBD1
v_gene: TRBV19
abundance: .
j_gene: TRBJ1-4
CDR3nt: TGTGCCAGTAGGGAAAACAGGGGAGTAAGCGAAAAACTGTTTTTT
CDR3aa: CASRENRGVSEKLFF

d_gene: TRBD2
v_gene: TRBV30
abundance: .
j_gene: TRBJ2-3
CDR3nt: TGTGCCTGGTCAGGACTAGCGGGAGCGACAGATACGCAGTATTTT
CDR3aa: CAWSGLAGATDTQYF

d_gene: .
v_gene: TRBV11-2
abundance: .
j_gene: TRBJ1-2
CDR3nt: TGTGCCAGCAGCTGGGAACAGGCCTATGGCTACACCTTC
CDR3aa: CASSWEQAYGYTF

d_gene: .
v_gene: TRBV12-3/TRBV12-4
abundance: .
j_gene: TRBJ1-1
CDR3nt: TGTGCCAGCCAGGGTATGAACACTGAAGCTTTCTTT
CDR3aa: CASQGMNTEAFF

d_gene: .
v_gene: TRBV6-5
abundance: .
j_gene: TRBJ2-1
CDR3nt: TGTGCCAGCGAGGCTGCGGGGAGCTCCTACAATGAGCAGTTCTTC
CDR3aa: CASEAAGSSYNEQFF

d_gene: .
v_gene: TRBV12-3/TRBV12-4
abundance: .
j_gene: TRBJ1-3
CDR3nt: TGTGCCAGCAGCCGCCGGAGTGGAAACACCATATATTTT
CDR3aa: CASSRRSGNTIYF

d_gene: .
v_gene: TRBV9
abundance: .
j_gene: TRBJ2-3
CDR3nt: TGTGCCAGCAGCGAAAGGGAGGCCCCCACAGATACGCAGTATTTT
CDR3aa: CASSEREAPTDTQYF

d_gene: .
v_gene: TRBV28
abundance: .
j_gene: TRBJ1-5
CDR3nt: TGTGCCAGCAGTTTCGGGGGTAGCAATCAGCCCCAGCATTTT
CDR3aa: CASSFGGSNQPQHF

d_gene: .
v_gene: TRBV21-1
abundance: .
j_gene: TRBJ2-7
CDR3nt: TGTGCCAGCAGCCAAATGAGGCCACAGAGCTGTTGCTTGGCTAGCGGGACCTACGAGCAGTACTTC
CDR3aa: CASSQMRPQSCCLASGTYEQYF

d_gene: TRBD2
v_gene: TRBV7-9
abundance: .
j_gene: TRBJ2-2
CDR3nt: TGTGCCAGCAGCTTAGCGGGGGGACTAGCAATCACCGGGGAGCTGTTTTTT
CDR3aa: CASSLAGGLAITGELFF

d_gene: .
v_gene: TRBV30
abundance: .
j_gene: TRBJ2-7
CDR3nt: TGTGCCTGGAGCTCCCTCCTTCAAGCGACGGCCTACGAGCAGTACTTC
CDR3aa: CAWSSLLQATAYEQYF

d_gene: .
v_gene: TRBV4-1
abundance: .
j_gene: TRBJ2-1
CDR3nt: TGCGCCAGCAGCCAAGATAACGCGTACAATGAGCAGTTCTTC
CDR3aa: CASSQDNAYNEQFF

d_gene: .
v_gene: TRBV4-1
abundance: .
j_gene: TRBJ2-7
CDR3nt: TGCGCCAGCAGCCAAGAAACAACTAGGAGGTCCTACGAGCAGTACTTC
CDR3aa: CASSQETTRRSYEQYF

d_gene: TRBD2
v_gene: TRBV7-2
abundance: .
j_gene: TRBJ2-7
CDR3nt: TGTGCCAGCAGCGCTAGCGGGAGTTCTTCCTACGAGCAGTACTTC
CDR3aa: CASSASGSSSYEQYF

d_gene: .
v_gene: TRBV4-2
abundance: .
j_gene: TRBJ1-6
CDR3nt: TGTGCCAGCAGCGATACGACAGGTCTCAATTCACCCCTCCACTTT
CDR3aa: CASSDTTGLNSPLHF

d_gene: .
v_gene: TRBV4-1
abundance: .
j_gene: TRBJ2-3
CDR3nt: TGCGCCAGCAGCCAAGCTCGGGGCACAGATACGCAGTATTTT
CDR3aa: CASSQARGTDTQYF

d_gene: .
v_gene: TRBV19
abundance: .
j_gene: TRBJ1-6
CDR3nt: TGTGCCAGTAGGGACACGAATAATTCACCCCTCCACTTT
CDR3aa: CASRDTNNSPLHF

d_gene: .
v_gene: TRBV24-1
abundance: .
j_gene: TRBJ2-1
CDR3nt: TGTGCCACCAGTGATCGACGGGTAGCGGATCACAATGAGCAGTTCTTC
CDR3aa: CATSDRRVADHNEQFF

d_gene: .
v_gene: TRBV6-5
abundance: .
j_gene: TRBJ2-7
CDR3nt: TGTGCCAGCAACCATAGGGGTTTGGACGAGCAGTACTTC
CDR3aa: CASNHRGLDEQYF

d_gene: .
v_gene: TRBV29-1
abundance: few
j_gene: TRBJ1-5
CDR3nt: TGCAGCGTGTCGACAGGAGTAAATCAGCCCCAGCATTTT
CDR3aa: CSVSTGVNQPQHF

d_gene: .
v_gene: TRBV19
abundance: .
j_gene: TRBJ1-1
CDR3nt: TGTGCCAGTAGCATTATCGGGGCAGGGGTCCAGCGTGTAGCCACCACTGAAGCTTTCTTT
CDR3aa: CASSIIGAGVQRVATTEAFF

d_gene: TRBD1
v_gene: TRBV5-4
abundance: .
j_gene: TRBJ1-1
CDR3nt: TGTGCCAGCAGCTTTGGACAGGGGGCGTTAGACACTGAAGCTTTCTTT
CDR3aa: CASSFGQGALDTEAFF

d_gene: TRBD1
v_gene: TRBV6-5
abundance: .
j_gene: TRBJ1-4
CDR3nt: TGTGCCAGCAGTTATCGGACAGGGGGCGAGGTAAAACTGTTTTTT
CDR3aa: CASSYRTGGEVKLFF

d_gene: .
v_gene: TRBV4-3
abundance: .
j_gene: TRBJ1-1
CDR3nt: TGCGCCAGCAGCCCGTGGACAAACACTGAAGCTTTCTTT
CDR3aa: CASSPWTNTEAFF

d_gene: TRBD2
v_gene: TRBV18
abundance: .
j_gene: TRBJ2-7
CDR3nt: TGTGCCAGCTCACCACGTCGACTAGCGGGAGGGCCGAGGGGTTTGTACGAGCAGTACTTC
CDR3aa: CASSPRRLAGGPRGLYEQYF

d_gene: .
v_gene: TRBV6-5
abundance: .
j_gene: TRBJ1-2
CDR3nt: TGTGCCAGCAGGGAGGAGGGGGGGGCTGGTGGCTACACCTTC
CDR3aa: CASREEGGAGGYTF

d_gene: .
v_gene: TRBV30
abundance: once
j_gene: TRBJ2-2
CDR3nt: TGTGCCTGGACCGGGACAAGGTCTACCGGGGAGCTGTTTTTT
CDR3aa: CAWTGTRSTGELFF

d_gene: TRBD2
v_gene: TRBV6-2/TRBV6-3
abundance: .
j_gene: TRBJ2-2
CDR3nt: TGTGCCAGCAGTTCTCACCGGACTAGCGGATACACCGGGGAGCTGTTTTTT
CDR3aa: CASSSHRTSGYTGELFF

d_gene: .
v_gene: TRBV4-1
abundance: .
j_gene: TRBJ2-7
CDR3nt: TGCGCCAGCAGCCAAGAAGTGGTAGCGAGGCACGAGCAGTACTTC
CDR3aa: CASSQEVVARHEQYF

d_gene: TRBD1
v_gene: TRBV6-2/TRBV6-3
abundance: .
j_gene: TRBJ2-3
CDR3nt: TGTGCCAGCAGTGACAGGGGAGGCACAGATACGCAGTATTTT
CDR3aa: CASSDRGGTDTQYF

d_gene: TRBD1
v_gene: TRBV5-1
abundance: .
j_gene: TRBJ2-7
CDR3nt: TGCGCCAGCAGCTTGGTGTGGCAGTTGTCCGGGACAGCATCTTATTTC
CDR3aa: CASSLVWQLSGTASYF

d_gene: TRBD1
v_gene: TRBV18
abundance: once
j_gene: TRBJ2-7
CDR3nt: TGTGCCAGCTCACCAAAGACAGGGGGCGAGTCCTACGAGCAGTACTTC
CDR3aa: CASSPKTGGESYEQYF

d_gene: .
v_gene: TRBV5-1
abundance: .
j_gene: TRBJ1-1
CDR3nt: TGCGCCAGCAGCCCGTGGACGCCAGAGGAGGCTGAAGCTTTCTTT
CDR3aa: CASSPWTPEEAEAFF

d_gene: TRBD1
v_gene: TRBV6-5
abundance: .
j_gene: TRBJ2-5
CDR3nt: TGTGCCAGCACCGGGACAGGGGTAGTGACCCAGTACTTC
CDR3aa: CASTGTGVVTQYF

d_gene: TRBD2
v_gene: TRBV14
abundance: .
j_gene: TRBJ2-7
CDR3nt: TGTGCCAGCAGCCAAGAACACTGGCTAGCGGGAACCAACGAGCAGTACTTC
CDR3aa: CASSQEHWLAGTNEQYF

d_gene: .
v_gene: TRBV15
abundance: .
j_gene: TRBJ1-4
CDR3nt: TGTGCCACCAGCAGAGACGGAAAACTGTTTTTT
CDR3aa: CATSRDGKLFF

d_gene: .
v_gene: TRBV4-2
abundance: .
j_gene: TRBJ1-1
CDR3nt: TGTGCCAGCAGCGGCTCTTGGACACCGAACACTGAAGCTTTCTTT
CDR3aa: CASSGSWTPNTEAFF

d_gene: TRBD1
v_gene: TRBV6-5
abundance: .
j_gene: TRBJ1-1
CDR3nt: TGTGCCAGCAGACGACAGGGGAACACTGAAGCTTTCTTT
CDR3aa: CASRRQGNTEAFF

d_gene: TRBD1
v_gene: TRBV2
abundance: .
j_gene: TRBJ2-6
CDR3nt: TGTGCCAGCGTTCGGGGACAGGGGGCTTCTGGGGCCAACGTCCTGACTTTC
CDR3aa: CASVRGQGASGANVLTF

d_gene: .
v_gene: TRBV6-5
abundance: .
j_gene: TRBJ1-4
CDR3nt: TGTGCCAGCAGTCCCGACAGGATTAATGAAAAACTGTTTTTT
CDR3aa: CASSPDRINEKLFF

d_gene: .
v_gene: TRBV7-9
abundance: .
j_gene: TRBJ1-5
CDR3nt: TGTGCCAGCACCAAAAACAAAAGCAATCAGCCCCAGCATTTT
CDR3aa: CASTKNKSNQPQHF

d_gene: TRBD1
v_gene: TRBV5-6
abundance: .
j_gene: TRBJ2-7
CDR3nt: TGTGCCAGCAGCGCACAGGGGGGTTACGAGCAGTACTTC
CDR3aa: CASSAQGGYEQYF

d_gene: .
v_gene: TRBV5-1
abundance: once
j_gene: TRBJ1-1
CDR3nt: TGCGCCAGCAGCTTGTCTCCAGTGAGGGTGCGGGCTTTCTTT
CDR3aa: CASSLSPVRVRAFF